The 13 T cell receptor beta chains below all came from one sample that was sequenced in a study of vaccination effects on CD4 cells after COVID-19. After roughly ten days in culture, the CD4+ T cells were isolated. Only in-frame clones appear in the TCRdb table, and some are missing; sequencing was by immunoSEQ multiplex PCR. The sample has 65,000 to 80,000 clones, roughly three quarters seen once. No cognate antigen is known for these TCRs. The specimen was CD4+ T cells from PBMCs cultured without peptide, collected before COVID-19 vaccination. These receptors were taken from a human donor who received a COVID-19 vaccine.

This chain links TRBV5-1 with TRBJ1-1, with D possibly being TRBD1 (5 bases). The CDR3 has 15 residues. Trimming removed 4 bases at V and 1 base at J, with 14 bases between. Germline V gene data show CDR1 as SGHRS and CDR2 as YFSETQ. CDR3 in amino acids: CASSVVLTGNTEAFF. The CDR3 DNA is TGCGCCAGCAGCGTGGTTTTAACAGGGAACACTGAAGCTTTCTTT.

CDR3 protein: CASSLDRDQPQHF. The CDR3 DNA reads as TGTGCCAGCAGCTTAGACAGGGATCAGCCCCAGCATTTT. This chain connects TRBV11-2 to TRBJ1-5; tentative D call: TRBD1 (5 bases). Germline lookup yields CDR1 SGHAT and CDR2 FQNNGV. The CDR3 extends over 13 amino acids. The germline V and J ends were trimmed by 0 bases and 5 bases, with 5 bases remaining between them.

The CDR3 DNA follows: TGTGCCAGCAGTGGCCGGGGGCAGTGGGCCAACTATGGCTACACCTTC. Its protein is CASSGRGQWANYGYTF. The V gene is TRBV6-1, the J gene TRBJ1-2, with TRBD1 as a possible D gene (6 bases). CDR3 size: 16 residues. V was cut by 4 bases and J by 2 bases, with 17 bases left in between. From germline, CDR1 is MNHNS and CDR2 SASEGT.

The CDR3 DNA is TGCGCCAGCAGCCAAGGCTCCCAGGGGCAAGAGACCCAGTACTTC. Its protein is CASSQGSQGQETQYF. The rearrangement joins TRBV4-1 to TRBJ2-5, with a tentative D call TRBD1 (6 bases). Per germline, CDR1 MGHRA and CDR2 YSYEKL. V lost 1 base to trimming and J lost 2 bases, with 11 bases between them. The CDR3 contains 15 residues.

CDR3 in amino acids: CASSQDNWAAGGETQYF. DNA of the CDR3: TGTGCCAGCAGCCAAGATAATTGGGCGGCAGGCGGGGAGACCCAGTACTTC. The chain couples TRBV3-1 (or the pseudogene TRBV3-2) to TRBJ2-5; weak D call: TRBD2 (5 bases). V was clipped by 0 bases and J by 5 bases, with 19 bases between them. There are 17 residues in the CDR3. Germline CDR1 and CDR2: LGHDT and YNNKEL (reference sequence).

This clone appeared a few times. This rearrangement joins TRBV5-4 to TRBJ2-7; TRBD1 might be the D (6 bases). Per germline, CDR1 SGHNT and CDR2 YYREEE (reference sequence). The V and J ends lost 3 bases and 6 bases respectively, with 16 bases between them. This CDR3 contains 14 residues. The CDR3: CASSSQQGSGEQYV. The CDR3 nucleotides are TGTGCCAGCAGCTCCCAACAGGGTTCAGGCGAGCAGTACGTC.

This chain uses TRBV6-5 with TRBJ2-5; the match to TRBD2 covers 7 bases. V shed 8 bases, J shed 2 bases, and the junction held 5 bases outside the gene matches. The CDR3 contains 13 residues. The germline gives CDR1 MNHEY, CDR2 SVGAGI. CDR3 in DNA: TGTGCCAGCGGTCGGGGACTACAAGAGACCCAGTACTTC. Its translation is CASGRGLQETQYF.

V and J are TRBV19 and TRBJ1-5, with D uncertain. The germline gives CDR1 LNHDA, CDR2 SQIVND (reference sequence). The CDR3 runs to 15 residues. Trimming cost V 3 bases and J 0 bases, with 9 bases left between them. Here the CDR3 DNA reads TGTGCCAGTAGTATTGTGCACAATAGCAATCAGCCCCAGCATTTT. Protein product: CASSIVHNSNQPQHF.

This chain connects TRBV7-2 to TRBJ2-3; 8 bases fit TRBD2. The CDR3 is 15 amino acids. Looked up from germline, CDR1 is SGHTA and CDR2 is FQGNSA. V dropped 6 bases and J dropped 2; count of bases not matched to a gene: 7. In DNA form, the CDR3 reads TGTGCCAGCAGGCGAAAGCGGGGGACCACAGATACGCAGTATTTT. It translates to CASRRKRGTTDTQYF.

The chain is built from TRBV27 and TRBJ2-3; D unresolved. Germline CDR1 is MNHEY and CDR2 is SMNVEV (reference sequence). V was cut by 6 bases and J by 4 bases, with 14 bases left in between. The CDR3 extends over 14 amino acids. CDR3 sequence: CASRAIQPPDTQYF. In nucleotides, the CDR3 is TGTGCCAGCAGGGCGATCCAACCCCCAGATACGCAGTATTTT.

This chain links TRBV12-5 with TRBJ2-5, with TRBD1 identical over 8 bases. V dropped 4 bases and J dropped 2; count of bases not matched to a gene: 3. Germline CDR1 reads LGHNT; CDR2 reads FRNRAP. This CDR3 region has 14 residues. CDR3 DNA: TGTGCTAGTGGTTCCGGACAGGGTCAAGAGACCCAGTACTTC. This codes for CASGSGQGQETQYF.

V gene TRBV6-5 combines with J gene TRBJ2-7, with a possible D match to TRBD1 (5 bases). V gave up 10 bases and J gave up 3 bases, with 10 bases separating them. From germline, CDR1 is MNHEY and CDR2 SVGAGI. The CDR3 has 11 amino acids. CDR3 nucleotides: TGTGCCACCCAGGGATACTACGAGCAGTACGTC. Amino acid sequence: CATQGYYEQYV.

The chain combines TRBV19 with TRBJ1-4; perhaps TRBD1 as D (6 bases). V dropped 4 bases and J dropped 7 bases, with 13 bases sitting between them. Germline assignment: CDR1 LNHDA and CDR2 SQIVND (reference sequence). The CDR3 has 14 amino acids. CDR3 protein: CASSTTGSSEKLFF. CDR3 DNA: TGTGCCAGTAGTACCACAGGGTCCTCTGAAAAACTGTTTTTT.